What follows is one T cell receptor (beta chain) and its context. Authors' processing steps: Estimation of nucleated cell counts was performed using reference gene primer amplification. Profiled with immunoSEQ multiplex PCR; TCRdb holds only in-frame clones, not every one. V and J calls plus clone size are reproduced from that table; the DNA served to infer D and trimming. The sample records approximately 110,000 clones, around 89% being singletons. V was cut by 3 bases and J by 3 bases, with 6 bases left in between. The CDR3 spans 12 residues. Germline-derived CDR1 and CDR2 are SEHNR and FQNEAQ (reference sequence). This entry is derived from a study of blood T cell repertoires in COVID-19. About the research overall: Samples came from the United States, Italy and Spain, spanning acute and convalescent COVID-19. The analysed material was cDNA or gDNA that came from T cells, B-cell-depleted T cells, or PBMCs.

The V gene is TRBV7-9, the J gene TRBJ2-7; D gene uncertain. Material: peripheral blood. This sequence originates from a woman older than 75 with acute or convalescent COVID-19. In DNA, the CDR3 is TGTGCCAGCAGCTTCTTAGACTACGAGCAGTACTTC. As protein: CASSFLDYEQYF.